The 24 T cell receptor beta chains listed next were all sequenced from one sample in a study of CD8 T cells in Susac syndrome. An amount of RNA that ranged from roughly 0.45 to 1 ug was reverse transcribed with random hexamers. Each CDR3 protein is one row after TCRdb ran MiXCR on the immunoSEQ multiplex PCR reads. This sample yields approximately 19,000 distinct CDR3 sequences, of which around 95% are seen a single time; 0.2% to 0.3% belongs to the top ten. The sequencing sample was made of CD8+ T cells from PBMCs. The receptors were gathered from a human donor in good health.

In this sample, this clonotype turned up once. The CDR3 loop is CASSPSQGEGTYEQYF. The CDR3 coding sequence is TGTGCCAGCAGTCCGTCACAGGGTGAAGGGACCTACGAGCAGTACTTC. V and J are TRBV27 and TRBJ2-7; possibly TRBD1 for D (6 bases). V was pared by 5 bases and J by 2 bases, with 19 bases between. The CDR3 loop spans 16 amino acids. Germline CDR1 reads MNHEY; CDR2 reads SMNVEV (reference sequence).

J is TRBJ2-1 and V is TRBV7-2; D might be TRBD1 (5 bases). The germline V and J ends were trimmed by 4 bases and 5 bases, with 18 bases remaining between them. CDR1 is SGHTA and CDR2 is FQGNSA in the germline V gene. The CDR3 has 16 amino acids. The CDR3 sequence is CASSSTLAAGNNEQFF. CDR3 bases: TGTGCCAGCAGCTCTACCTTAGCAGCAGGGAACAATGAGCAGTTCTTC.

V gene TRBV2 combines with J gene TRBJ2-5; TRBD2 matches at 11 bases. CDR1 is SNHLY, CDR2 FYNNEI, per germline. The CDR3 loop spans 19 amino acids. Trimming at V came to 2 bases and at J to 1 base, leaving 12 bases not matched to a gene. CDR3 nucleotides: TGTGCCAGCAGTGAATGGCGGGCTAGCGGGAGGTTCGGCCAAGAGACCCAGTACTTC. The encoded protein is CASSEWRASGRFGQETQYF. Full variable domain (remainder filled in from reference TRBV2 and TRBJ2-5): EPEVTQTPSHQVTQMGQEVILRCVPISNHLYFYWYRQILGQKVEFLVSFYNNEISEKSEIFDDQFSVERPDGSNFTLKIRSTKLEDSAMYFCASSEWRASGRFGQETQYFGPGTRLLVL.

The chain combines TRBV28 with TRBJ2-5; D is perhaps TRBD2 (5 bases). The ends were cut back, 6 bases at V and 4 bases at J, with 18 bases in the middle. Germline V lookup: CDR1 MDHEN, CDR2 SYDVKM. This CDR3 comprises 15 residues. The CDR3 nucleotides are TGTGCCAGCAGACTAGGGCGTTTTAAGATAGAGACCCAGTACTTC. Translated, it gives CASRLGRFKIETQYF.

This clonotype was seen only once. The rearrangement joins TRBV7-9 to TRBJ2-1; 9 bases fit TRBD2. Trimming took 2 bases from V and 0 from J; bases not matched to a gene: 8. This CDR3 contains 18 residues. The germline V gene has CDR1 SEHNR and CDR2 FQNEAQ (reference sequence). CDR3 sequence: CASSLKWWTSASYNEQFF. As DNA, the CDR3 is TGTGCCAGCAGCTTAAAGTGGTGGACTAGCGCCTCCTACAATGAGCAGTTCTTC.

The gene calls are TRBV27 and TRBJ2-1; TRBD2 is a possible D gene (5 bases). Germline-derived CDR1 and CDR2 are MNHEY and SMNVEV (reference sequence). The CDR3 contains 15 residues. The V end lost 7 bases, the J end lost 4 bases, and 17 bases lay between the germline ends. The CDR3 reads CASTSDRGTYNEQFF. The DNA of the CDR3 is TGTGCCAGCACCTCGGACCGGGGAACTTACAATGAGCAGTTCTTC.

In DNA, the CDR3 is TGTGCCAGCTCCCCAGGGGGTCAGCCCCAGCATTTT. Translation: CASSPGGQPQHF. V is TRBV18 and J is TRBJ1-5, with 7 bases matching TRBD1. Trimming cost V 6 bases and J 6 bases; bases outside gene matches: 2. CDR3 length: 12 amino acids. Germline loops: CDR1 KGHSH, CDR2 LQKENI.

In this sample, this clonotype turned up once. V usage is TRBV27 and J usage is TRBJ2-7; D is uncertain. Between the trimmed V and J ends, which lost 8 bases and 3 bases, there was a span of 8 bases. CDR1 MNHEY and CDR2 SMNVEV come from the germline V gene (reference sequence). This CDR3 has 11 residues. The CDR3 loop is CASFSHYEQYF. The CDR3 nucleotides are TGTGCCAGCTTCTCCCACTACGAGCAGTACTTC.

This chain joins TRBV6-2 or TRBV6-3 and TRBJ2-7; D is uncertain. V lost 9 bases and J lost 3, with 21 bases in between. CDR1 is MNHEY and CDR2 is SVGEGT in the germline V gene. CDR3 length equals 15 residues. This chain's CDR3 is CASTQTQEIFYEQYF. The CDR3 region has the DNA TGTGCCAGTACCCAGACTCAAGAGATTTTCTACGAGCAGTACTTC.

A few counts support this clonotype. The V and J genes are TRBV12-3 or TRBV12-4 and TRBJ2-2; no definite D call. V shed 7 bases and J shed 4 bases, with 13 bases lying between them. The CDR3 consists of 14 residues. The CDR3 reads CASTPARSTGELFF. In nucleotides, the CDR3 is TGTGCCAGCACCCCCGCTCGTAGCACCGGGGAGCTGTTTTTT.

The chain combines TRBV27 with TRBJ2-1, with 11 bases identical to TRBD2. Germline loops: CDR1 MNHEY, CDR2 SMNVEV (reference sequence). Trimming at V came to 8 bases and at J to 5 bases, leaving 8 bases not matched to a gene. This CDR3 region has 15 residues. The CDR3 region has the DNA TGTGCCAGCGGGGCCGGGACTAGCGGTCACAATGAGCAGTTCTTC. Protein product: CASGAGTSGHNEQFF.

The V call is TRBV27, the J call TRBJ2-7; 8 bases line up with TRBD1. Germline V gene data show CDR1 as MNHEY and CDR2 as SMNVEV (reference sequence). V shed 4 bases, J shed 7 bases, and the junction held 9 bases outside the gene matches. The CDR3 has 14 amino acids. The CDR3 is CASSSSQGAREQYV. Here the CDR3 DNA reads TGTGCCAGCAGTTCCTCGCAGGGGGCAAGGGAGCAGTACGTC.

The rearrangement links TRBV13 to TRBJ2-7; D possibly uses TRBD1 or TRBD2 (5 bases each). V lost 5 bases and J lost 4, with 12 bases in between. This CDR3 is 13 amino acids long. CDR1 is PRHDT, CDR2 FYEKMQ, per germline (reference sequence). CDR3 residues: CASSPGRSYEQYF. CDR3 nucleotides: TGTGCCAGCAGCCCGGGACGGAGTTACGAGCAGTACTTC.

V gene TRBV4-3 combines with J gene TRBJ1-1; D ambiguous. Germline values: CDR1 LGHNA, CDR2 YSLEER. The ends were cut back, 4 bases at V and 2 bases at J, with 14 bases in the middle. There are 15 residues in the CDR3. The CDR3: CASSPGRYPNTEAFF. The CDR3 DNA is TGCGCCAGCAGCCCAGGACGTTACCCCAACACTGAAGCTTTCTTT.

V is TRBV29-1 and J is TRBJ1-2, with D hard to call. The V end was cut by 3 bases, the J end by 0 bases, with 14 bases between. Germline values: CDR1 SQVTM, CDR2 ANQGSEA. There are 15 residues in the CDR3. The CDR3, as DNA: TGCAGCGTTGATGAGGCGGGCAGGTCTAACTATGGCTACACCTTC. Its translation: CSVDEAGRSNYGYTF.

The rearrangement links TRBV20-1 to TRBJ2-1, with D unclear. The CDR3 sequence is 15 residues long. V gave up 3 bases and J gave up 0 bases, with 12 bases separating them. Germline CDR1 reads DFQATT; CDR2 reads SNEGSKA (reference sequence). The CDR3 here is CSASSPNSSYNEQFF. CDR3 bases: TGCAGTGCTAGTAGTCCGAACAGCTCCTACAATGAGCAGTTCTTC.

The CDR3 coding sequence is TGTGCCAGCAGTTTAGCGGGGACAGGGGTGGTCGGGGAGCTGTTTTTT. It specifies CASSLAGTGVVGELFF. The V gene is TRBV28, the J gene TRBJ2-2; 10 nucleotides align to TRBD1. Trimming cost V 2 bases and J 7 bases; bases outside gene matches: 7. This CDR3 is built from 16 residues. Germline V gives CDR1 MDHEN, CDR2 SYDVKM.

This clonotype was counted a few times. The chain links TRBV27 to TRBJ2-7; 7 bases agree with TRBD2. Germline CDR1 reads MNHEY; CDR2 reads SMNVEV (reference sequence). CDR3 size: 14 residues. V was pared by 6 bases and J by 2 bases, with 7 bases of the junction left unmatched. CDR3 amino acids: CASSGGGFTYEQYF. In DNA, the CDR3 is TGTGCCAGCAGCGGGGGAGGGTTTACCTACGAGCAGTACTTC.

J is TRBJ2-3 and V is TRBV5-4; 7 bases match TRBD2. Germline V gene data show CDR1 as SGHNT and CDR2 as YYREEE (reference sequence). This CDR3 contains 15 residues. Losses at the gene ends were 2 bases for V and 4 bases for J; bases not matched to a gene: 7. As DNA, the CDR3 is TGTGCCAGCAGCTTTAACTTACGGGAGGCAGATACGCAGTATTTT. It specifies CASSFNLREADTQYF.

V usage is TRBV2 and J usage is TRBJ2-7; unclear D gene. The CDR3 runs to 13 residues. Per germline, CDR1 SNHLY and CDR2 FYNNEI. Trimming took off 3 bases at V and 3 bases at J, with 9 bases between the two ends. CDR3 sequence (DNA): TGTGCCAGCAGTGAGGGTGGATACTACGAGCAGTACTTC. Residues: CASSEGGYYEQYF.

The chain has TRBV12-3 or TRBV12-4 and TRBJ2-1, with D possibly being TRBD1 (5 bases). The CDR3 loop spans 15 amino acids. Trimming left V 6 bases short and J 10 bases short, with 22 bases between. The CDR3 nucleotides read TGTGCCAGCAGGCCCGGCCCCCAGGGTTCATCCGAGCAGTTCTTC. This translates into CASRPGPQGSSEQFF.

This chain connects TRBV27 to TRBJ1-5; possible D gene TRBD1, 5 bases. Germline V gives CDR1 MNHEY, CDR2 SMNVEV (reference sequence). The germline V and J ends were trimmed by 2 bases and 4 bases, with 9 bases remaining between them. The CDR3 has 14 amino acids. The CDR3 spells CASSLAGLNQPQHF. In nucleotides, the CDR3 is TGTGCCAGCAGTTTAGCAGGGCTGAATCAGCCCCAGCATTTT.

V gene TRBV27 combines with J gene TRBJ2-3; possible D gene TRBD2, 5 bases. Per germline, CDR1 MNHEY and CDR2 SMNVEV (reference sequence). The CDR3 length is 15 residues. V lost 3 bases and J 4 bases, leaving 14 bases between the germline ends. The CDR3 here is CASSFSREIPDTQYF. The DNA for the CDR3 is TGTGCCAGCAGTTTTTCGAGGGAGATCCCAGATACGCAGTATTTT.

The chain carries TRBV11-2 and TRBJ2-7, with 10 positions matching TRBD2. CDR3 size: 17 residues. J gave up 2 bases and V 4 bases, and 11 bases lay outside the gene matches. Germline V gives CDR1 SGHAT, CDR2 FQNNGV. The chain's CDR3 is CASSSTSGPWQPYEQYV. The CDR3 DNA sequence: TGTGCCAGCAGCTCGACTAGCGGGCCCTGGCAGCCCTACGAGCAGTACGTC.